The next 17 T cell receptor beta chains were all read from a single sample in a study of cytomegalovirus exposure and HLA in healthy donors. Vbeta (60) and Jbeta (13) primers were used in the PCR. Assay: immunoSEQ multiplex PCR; the TCRdb copy retains only in-frame clones and omits some. This table holds approximately 180,000 clones, about 80% found once. The sequencing input was PBMCs. The receptor source for this set is a man aged 25-45 years in good health and CMV-seropositive.

V is TRBV29-1 and J is TRBJ1-1; D perhaps matches TRBD1 (5 bases). V lost 3 bases, J lost 2 bases, and 10 bases lay in between. This CDR3 spans 13 amino acids. Germline CDR1 is SQVTM and CDR2 is ANQGSEA. The CDR3 here is CSVETRGNTEAFF. Here the CDR3 DNA reads TGCAGCGTTGAGACAAGGGGCAACACTGAAGCTTTCTTT.

This clone was observed a handful of times. CDR3 DNA: TGTGCCAGCAGCCCGCGACAGGGTCCCTACGAGCAGTACTTC. Translation gives CASSPRQGPYEQYF. The V gene is TRBV14, the J gene TRBJ2-7; 7 nucleotides match TRBD1. The CDR3 has 14 amino acids. The V segment lost 4 bases and the J segment 2 bases; nucleotides outside the gene matches: 5. The V gene's germline CDR1 is SGHDN and CDR2 FVKESK.

The chain joins TRBV9 to TRBJ2-1, with a weak D call TRBD2 (6 bases). Trimming took off 2 bases at V and 9 bases at J, with 15 bases between the two ends. CDR1 SGDLS and CDR2 YYNGEE come from the germline V gene. The CDR3 has 14 amino acids. CDR3 residues: CASSVRTTLGEQFF. In DNA form, the CDR3 reads TGTGCCAGCAGCGTGAGGACTACCCTGGGTGAGCAGTTCTTC.

This clone was seen a single time. The chain employs TRBV11-2 and TRBJ2-7; TRBD1 matches at 8 bases. CDR1 is SGHAT and CDR2 is FQNNGV in the germline V gene. This CDR3 spans 15 amino acids. The V and J ends lost 8 bases and 3 bases, in that order; junction bases with no gene match: 12. The CDR3 is CASAPLAGGLYEQYF. The CDR3 DNA follows: TGTGCCAGCGCCCCCCTGGCAGGGGGCCTCTACGAGCAGTACTTC.

The chain links TRBV7-9 to TRBJ2-4; D unresolved. V gave up 5 bases and J gave up 13 bases, with 21 bases separating them. In germline, CDR1 is SEHNR, CDR2 FQNEAQ (reference sequence). The CDR3 has 14 amino acids. The CDR3 loop reads CASSPPRNFAEQYF. In nucleotides, the CDR3 is TGTGCCAGCAGCCCCCCCCGAAACTTTGCCGAACAGTACTTC.

This chain joins TRBV7-9 and TRBJ2-7; the D gene is possibly TRBD2 (7 bases). CDR3 length equals 15 residues. Germline lookup yields CDR1 SEHNR and CDR2 FQNEAQ (reference sequence). V lost 4 bases to trimming and J lost 0 bases, with 13 bases between them. CDR3 coding DNA: TGTGCCAGCAGCTGGGGGGGGGCCAGCTCCTACGAGCAGTACTTC. Translation: CASSWGGASSYEQYF.

The chain links TRBV30 to TRBJ2-1; TRBD1 agrees at 7 bases. This CDR3 has 13 amino acids. V gave up 7 bases and J gave up 2 bases; unmatched junction bases: 5. CDR1 and CDR2 (germline): GTSNPN, SVGIG (reference sequence). This CDR3 is CALTGFPYNEQFF. The DNA of the CDR3 is TGTGCCTTGACAGGGTTCCCCTACAATGAGCAGTTCTTC.

V is TRBV4-1 and J is TRBJ1-5; TRBD1 matches 7 bases. The V and J ends lost 0 bases and 7 bases, in that order; junction bases with no gene match: 3. This CDR3 contains 14 residues. CDR1 and CDR2 (germline): MGHRA, YSYEKL. The CDR3 nucleotides are TGCGCCAGCAGCCAAGACAGGGGGGACCAGCCCCAGCATTTT. As protein: CASSQDRGDQPQHF.

This chain joins TRBV6-6 and TRBJ2-7; TRBD2 aligns across 14 bases. Germline trimming cut 5 bases from V and 7 bases from J; bases unmatched to any gene: 7. The germline gives CDR1 MNHNY, CDR2 SVGAGI (reference sequence). CDR3 length: 15 residues. The CDR3 region is CASSPPGTSGSEQYF. The CDR3 nucleotides read TGTGCCAGCAGTCCCCCCGGGACTAGCGGGAGTGAGCAGTACTTC.

This chain uses TRBV9 with TRBJ1-5; 7 nucleotides match TRBD1. The ends lost 7 bases at V and 11 bases at J; junction bases unmatched: 21. The CDR3 totals 16 residues. Germline CDR1 and CDR2: SGDLS and YYNGEE. The CDR3 DNA reads TGTGCCAGCTTACCCCTATTTGGCACAGGGGCCCTGGCCCAGCATTTT. Its translation is CASLPLFGTGALAQHF.

This sequence joins TRBV15 and TRBJ2-1; no clear D gene. The CDR3 length is 13 residues. Deletions cut 4 bases from V and 7 bases from J, with 11 bases between. Germline assignment: CDR1 LNHNV and CDR2 YYDKDF (reference sequence). CDR3 nucleotide sequence: TGTGCCACCAGCAACCTATTTTCTAATGAGCAGTTCTTC. As protein: CATSNLFSNEQFF. Together with reference TRBV15 and TRBJ2-1, the CDR3 gives the full variable domain: DAMVIQNPRYQVTQFGKPVTLSCSQTLNHNVMYWYQQKSSQAPKLLFHYYDKDFNNEADTPDNFQSRRPNTSFCFLDIRSPGLGDTAMYLCATSNLFSNEQFFGPGTRLTVL.

The gene calls are TRBV7-2 and TRBJ2-7; a weak D match, TRBD1 (6 bases). Per germline, CDR1 SGHTA and CDR2 FQGNSA. Trimming stripped 1 base from V and 5 bases from J, with 9 bases between. This CDR3 region has 13 residues. This CDR3 is CASSLGGRDEQYF. As DNA, the CDR3 is TGTGCCAGCAGCTTAGGGGGGCGCGACGAGCAGTACTTC.

This clone was observed a handful of times. This chain joins TRBV27 and TRBJ2-7; perhaps TRBD1 as D (6 bases). CDR3 length: 16 residues. The V gene's germline CDR1 is MNHEY and CDR2 SMNVEV (reference sequence). Trimming stripped 6 bases from V and 4 bases from J, with 22 bases between. The CDR3 loop reads CASRRTSRGAGYEQYF. The CDR3 region has the DNA TGTGCCAGCAGACGGACGAGCAGGGGTGCTGGTTACGAGCAGTACTTC.

This clone was observed a handful of times. V and J are TRBV7-2 and TRBJ2-4; possible D gene TRBD1, 6 bases. The CDR3 spans 13 residues. Germline V CDR1 and CDR2: SGHTA, FQGNSA. Trimming shortened V by 1 base and J by 6 bases, and 7 bases separated the two germline ends. CDR3 amino acids: CASSLDRVNIQYF. The CDR3 DNA sequence: TGTGCCAGCAGCTTAGACAGGGTAAACATTCAGTACTTC.

This clone was detected once. The chain has TRBV1 and TRBJ2-3; the table's D call of TRBD2 was not tested on the DNA. TRBV1 has pseudogene status. The CDR3 contains 12 residues. The CDR3 DNA reads TGCACCAGCTTCACCTCCGGGTATACGCAGTATTTT. It specifies CTSFTSGYTQYF.

This clone was detected only once. One end of the junction fails to match germline, which may point to a read error. The chain carries TRBV7-9 and TRBJ2-3, with D uncertain. Germline V CDR1 and CDR2: SEHNR, FQNEAQ (reference sequence). This CDR3 region has 14 residues. CDR3 region: CSSSLVAGTDTQYF. Written as DNA, the CDR3 is TGTTCCAGCAGCTTAGTGGCGGGCACAGATACGCAGTATTTT.

The genes are TRBV18 and TRBJ2-3; 10 nucleotides match TRBD2. The germline V gene has CDR1 KGHSH and CDR2 LQKENI. With 3 bases clipped from V and 4 bases from J, the junction kept 16 bases outside the gene matches. The CDR3 runs to 19 residues. Here the CDR3 DNA reads TGTGCCAGCTCACCGATAGCGGGAGGAAGCAACTTTGAACCAGATACGCAGTATTTT. Protein sequence: CASSPIAGGSNFEPDTQYF.